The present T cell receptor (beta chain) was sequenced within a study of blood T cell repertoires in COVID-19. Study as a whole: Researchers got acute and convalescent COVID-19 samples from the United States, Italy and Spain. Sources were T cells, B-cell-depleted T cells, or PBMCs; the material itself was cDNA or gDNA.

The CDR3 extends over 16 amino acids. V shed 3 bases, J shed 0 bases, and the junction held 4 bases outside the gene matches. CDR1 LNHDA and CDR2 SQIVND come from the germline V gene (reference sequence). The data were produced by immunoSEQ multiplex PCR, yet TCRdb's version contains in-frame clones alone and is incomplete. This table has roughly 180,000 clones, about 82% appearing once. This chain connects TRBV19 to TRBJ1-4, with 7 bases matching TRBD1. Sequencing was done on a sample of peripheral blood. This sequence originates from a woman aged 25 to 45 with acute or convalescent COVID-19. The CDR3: CASSIGGQATNEKLFF. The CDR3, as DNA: TGTGCCAGTAGTATTGGAGGACAGGCAACTAATGAAAAACTGTTTTTT.